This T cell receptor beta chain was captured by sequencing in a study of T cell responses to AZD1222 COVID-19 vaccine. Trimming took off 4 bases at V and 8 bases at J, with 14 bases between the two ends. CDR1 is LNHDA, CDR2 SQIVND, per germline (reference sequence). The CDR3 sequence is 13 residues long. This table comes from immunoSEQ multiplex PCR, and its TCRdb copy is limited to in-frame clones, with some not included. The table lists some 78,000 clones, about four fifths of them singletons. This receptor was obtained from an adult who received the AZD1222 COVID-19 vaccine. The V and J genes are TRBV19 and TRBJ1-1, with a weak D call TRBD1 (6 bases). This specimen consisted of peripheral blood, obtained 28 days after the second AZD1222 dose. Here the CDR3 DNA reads TGTGCCAGTAGTACCCTTCCCGGGACAGAAGCTTTCTTT. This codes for CASSTLPGTEAFF.